These 23 T cell receptor beta chains originate from one sample sequenced in a study of blood T cell repertoires in COVID-19. The data were produced by immunoSEQ multiplex PCR, yet TCRdb's version contains in-frame clones alone and is incomplete. The profile shows roughly 160,000 clones, 85% to 90% of them singletons. Sequencing used peripheral blood. The receptors come from a man aged 45-60 years with active or convalescent COVID-19.

The V call is TRBV12-3 or TRBV12-4, the J call TRBJ1-1; D is uncertain. V gave up 7 bases and J gave up 5 bases, with 14 bases separating them. CDR3 length: 13 amino acids. In DNA, the CDR3 is TGTGCCAGCACCAACGCAGGTAGAACTGAAGCTTTCTTT. Amino acids: CASTNAGRTEAFF.

This chain links TRBV19 with TRBJ1-5; D is unresolved. V lost 9 bases to trimming and J lost 4 bases, with 10 bases between them. Germline V gives CDR1 LNHDA, CDR2 SQIVND (reference sequence). The CDR3 contains 12 residues. The CDR3 region is CASGVRNQPQHF. The CDR3 DNA is TGTGCCAGCGGGGTCAGGAATCAGCCCCAGCATTTT.

Remarks on this clone: Other DNA sequences in this specimen translate into the identical CDR3. The rearrangement joins TRBV9 to TRBJ2-5; 12 bases line up with TRBD2. CDR1 is SGDLS and CDR2 is YYNGEE in the germline V gene. J was trimmed by 1 base and V by 4 bases; bases with no gene match: 5. The CDR3 spans 16 residues. CDR3 in amino acids: CASSSGLAGIQETQYF. The CDR3 nucleotides read TGTGCCAGCAGCTCAGGACTAGCGGGAATCCAAGAGACCCAGTACTTC.

V usage is TRBV19 and J usage is TRBJ1-3; maybe TRBD1 (5 bases). Germline V gene sequence: CDR1 LNHDA, CDR2 SQIVND (reference sequence). The CDR3 runs 15 residues. The ends were cut back, 9 bases at V and 0 bases at J, with 15 bases in the middle. The CDR3 region has the DNA TGTGCCAGCGTCCGACAGCAAGACTCTGGAAACACCATATATTTT. This encodes CASVRQQDSGNTIYF.

The CDR3 nucleotides read TGTGCCACCAGTGATTATGTAGGCGGCCGGACTGAAGCTTTCTTT. As protein: CATSDYVGGRTEAFF. The chain couples TRBV24-1 to TRBJ1-1, with D hard to call. V was clipped by 2 bases and J by 5 bases, with 14 bases between them. The CDR3 extends over 15 amino acids. Germline-derived CDR1 and CDR2 are KGHDR and SFDVKD.

The chain has TRBV7-8 and TRBJ2-1; 7 bases map to TRBD1. J was trimmed by 4 bases and V by 1 base; bases with no gene match: 10. The germline CDR1 and CDR2 sequences are SGHVS and FQNEAQ. CDR3 length: 17 amino acids. CDR3 bases: TGTGCCAGCAGCTTAGGGGGGTGGACAGGACTTTACAATGAGCAGTTCTTC. Translated, it gives CASSLGGWTGLYNEQFF.

This clone came up once. This sequence joins TRBV2 and TRBJ2-7, with D possibly matching TRBD2 (6 bases). CDR1 and CDR2 from the germline V gene are SNHLY and FYNNEI. Between the trimmed V and J ends, which lost 5 bases and 0 bases, there was a span of 11 bases. The CDR3 has 14 residues. Written as DNA, the CDR3 is TGTGCCAGCAGTTCCGACGGGGGCTCCTACGAGCAGTACTTC. Its translation is CASSSDGGSYEQYF.

This clone was seen a handful of times. The chain uses TRBV24-1 and TRBJ1-5, with TRBD1 identical over 8 bases. After removal of 4 bases from V and 6 bases from J, the junction contained 4 bases not matched to a gene. The CDR3 totals 14 residues. CDR1 KGHDR and CDR2 SFDVKD come from the germline V gene. CDR3 protein: CATSDWTGTQPQHF. The CDR3 nucleotides read TGTGCCACCAGTGACTGGACAGGGACTCAGCCCCAGCATTTT.

CDR3 in amino acids: CASSVAGGDTEAFF. The DNA for the CDR3 is TGTGCCAGCTCTGTGGCAGGAGGGGACACTGAAGCTTTCTTT. V usage is TRBV6-5 and J usage is TRBJ1-1; D might be TRBD1 (5 bases). The germline V and J ends were trimmed by 8 bases and 3 bases, with 16 bases remaining between them. Germline-derived CDR1 and CDR2 are MNHEY and SVGAGI. This CDR3 has 14 amino acids.

The chain couples TRBV4-1 to TRBJ2-2; no firm D call. Trimming stripped 0 bases from V and 4 bases from J, with 6 bases between. Germline CDR1 and CDR2: MGHRA and YSYEKL. The CDR3 is 14 residues long. The CDR3 DNA sequence: TGCGCCAGCAGCCAAGATCGAGCCACCGGGGAGCTGTTTTTT. It codes for CASSQDRATGELFF.

V usage is TRBV5-5 and J usage is TRBJ2-7; D is unclear. CDR1 is SGHKS and CDR2 is YYEKEE in the germline V gene (reference sequence). The CDR3 sequence is 13 residues long. Trimming took 0 bases from V and 5 from J, leaving 9 bases between them. CDR3 in DNA: TGTGCCAGCAGCTTGGCTGAGAGAAACGAGCAGTACTTC. Its protein is CASSLAERNEQYF.

The chain couples TRBV20-1 to TRBJ1-2; perhaps TRBD1 as D (5 bases). Germline V gene sequence: CDR1 DFQATT, CDR2 SNEGSKA (reference sequence). The CDR3 is made up of 10 amino acids. In DNA, the CDR3 is TGCAGCCCAGGGCGGGGGGGCTACACCTTC. Translation gives CSPGRGGYTF.

This rearrangement joins TRBV6-2 or TRBV6-3 to TRBJ1-2; 9 nucleotides line up with TRBD1. The CDR3 is made up of 13 amino acids. J gave up 7 bases and V 5 bases, and 5 bases lay outside the gene matches. Germline CDR1 and CDR2: MNHEY and SVGEGT. CDR3: CASSRGQGRGYTF. CDR3 DNA sequence: TGTGCCAGCAGTCGGGGACAGGGTCGTGGCTACACCTTC.

The chain uses TRBV6-5 and TRBJ2-3; 8 nucleotides line up with TRBD2. After removal of 6 bases from V and 6 bases from J, the junction contained 11 bases not matched to a gene. The CDR3 covers 15 residues. Germline CDR1 reads MNHEY; CDR2 reads SVGAGI. In DNA form, the CDR3 reads TGTGCCAGCAGGGAGGGACTAGGGGTAGTGGATACGCAGTATTTT. It translates to CASREGLGVVDTQYF.

This clone came up a few times. The chain is built from TRBV5-6 and TRBJ2-7; a weak D match, TRBD2 (5 bases). The V gene's germline CDR1 is SGHDT and CDR2 YYEEEE. V lost 0 bases to trimming and J lost 6 bases, with 10 bases between them. CDR3 length: 13 residues. The CDR3 region has the DNA TGTGCCAGCAGCTTGGGGCTAGCAGCCGAGCAGTACTTC. Residues: CASSLGLAAEQYF.

This clone was counted a few times. The J gene is TRBJ1-4, the V gene TRBV4-2; tentative D call: TRBD1 (5 bases). Trimming took 0 bases from V and 0 from J, leaving 8 bases between them. The V gene's germline CDR1 is LGHNA and CDR2 YNFKEQ. The length of the CDR3 is 16 residues. CDR3 sequence reads: CASSQDLTATNEKLFF. As DNA, the CDR3 is TGTGCCAGCAGCCAAGATCTGACAGCAACTAATGAAAAACTGTTTTTT.

V and J are TRBV15 and TRBJ1-5; 8 positions match TRBD1. From germline, CDR1 is LNHNV and CDR2 YYDKDF (reference sequence). V lost 3 bases to trimming and J lost 7 bases; unmatched junction nucleotides: 8. The CDR3 totals 15 residues. The CDR3 coding sequence is TGTGCCACCAGCAGTCGTCAGGGGGCATACCAGCCCCAGCATTTT. It is translated as CATSSRQGAYQPQHF.

The gene calls are TRBV9 and TRBJ1-3; tentatively, D is TRBD1 (6 bases). V lost 3 bases and J 0 bases, leaving 13 bases between the germline ends. Germline loops: CDR1 SGDLS, CDR2 YYNGEE. The CDR3 contains 16 residues. CDR3 amino acids: CASSARGDISGNTIYF. CDR3 nucleotide sequence: TGTGCCAGCAGCGCCCGGGGGGACATCTCTGGAAACACCATATATTTT.

The chain carries TRBV4-3 and TRBJ1-3, with a tentative D call TRBD1 (6 bases). The CDR3 loop spans 15 amino acids. The V gene's germline CDR1 is LGHNA and CDR2 YSLEER. V shed 5 bases and J shed 4 bases, with 15 bases lying between them. The CDR3 reads CASSSDSGVGNTIYF. The CDR3 nucleotides read TGCGCCAGCAGCTCGGACAGCGGGGTCGGAAACACCATATATTTT.

The chain links TRBV6-8 to TRBJ1-3; D gene ambiguous. Trimming left V 4 bases short and J 2 bases short, with 15 bases between. CDR1 is MNHGY, CDR2 SAAAGT, per germline. The CDR3 has 16 amino acids. CDR3 residues: CASSSLQRGTGNTIYF. CDR3 DNA sequence: TGTGCCAGCAGTTCACTCCAGCGGGGAACTGGAAACACCATATATTTT.

V usage is TRBV5-4 and J usage is TRBJ2-1; TRBD1 matches 11 bases. V gave up 4 bases and J gave up 6 bases; unmatched junction bases: 6. Germline V gene lookup returns CDR1 SGHNT and CDR2 YYREEE (reference sequence). This CDR3 has 15 amino acids. CDR3 DNA: TGTGCCAGCAGCCGTGCGGGACAGGGGGTCAATGAGCAGTTCTTC. Translation: CASSRAGQGVNEQFF.

The V gene is TRBV27, the J gene TRBJ2-7; D is possibly TRBD2 (5 bases). With 2 bases removed from V and 7 bases from J, the gap between germline ends came to 15 bases. From germline, CDR1 is MNHEY and CDR2 SMNVEV (reference sequence). This CDR3 contains 14 residues. CDR3 DNA: TGTGCCAGCAGTTTAACCCTTTTCCCGGGGGAGCAGTACTTC. Its translation is CASSLTLFPGEQYF.

This chain joins TRBV20-1 and TRBJ2-3, with 7 nucleotides matching TRBD1. In germline, CDR1 is DFQATT, CDR2 SNEGSKA (reference sequence). The V and J ends lost 3 bases and 4 bases, in that order; junction bases with no gene match: 1. CDR3 size: 12 residues. This CDR3 is CSASTGADTQYF. The CDR3 bases are TGCAGTGCTAGTACAGGGGCAGATACGCAGTATTTT.